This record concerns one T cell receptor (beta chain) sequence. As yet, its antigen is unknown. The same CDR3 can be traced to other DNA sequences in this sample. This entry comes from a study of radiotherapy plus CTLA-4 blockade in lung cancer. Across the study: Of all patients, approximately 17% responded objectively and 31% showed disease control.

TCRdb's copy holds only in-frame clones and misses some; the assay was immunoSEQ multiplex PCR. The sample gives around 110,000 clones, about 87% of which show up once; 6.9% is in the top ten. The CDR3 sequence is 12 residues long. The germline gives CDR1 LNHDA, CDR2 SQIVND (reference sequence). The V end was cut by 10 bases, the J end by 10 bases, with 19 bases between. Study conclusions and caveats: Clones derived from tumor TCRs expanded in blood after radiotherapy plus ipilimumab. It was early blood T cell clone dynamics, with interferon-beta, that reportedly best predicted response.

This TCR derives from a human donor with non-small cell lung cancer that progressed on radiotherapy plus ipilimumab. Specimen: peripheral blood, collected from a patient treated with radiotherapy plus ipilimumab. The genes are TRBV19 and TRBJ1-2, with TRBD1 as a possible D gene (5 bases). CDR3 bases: TGTGCCACCCGGGGCCAGATATGGGACTACACCTTC. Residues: CATRGQIWDYTF.